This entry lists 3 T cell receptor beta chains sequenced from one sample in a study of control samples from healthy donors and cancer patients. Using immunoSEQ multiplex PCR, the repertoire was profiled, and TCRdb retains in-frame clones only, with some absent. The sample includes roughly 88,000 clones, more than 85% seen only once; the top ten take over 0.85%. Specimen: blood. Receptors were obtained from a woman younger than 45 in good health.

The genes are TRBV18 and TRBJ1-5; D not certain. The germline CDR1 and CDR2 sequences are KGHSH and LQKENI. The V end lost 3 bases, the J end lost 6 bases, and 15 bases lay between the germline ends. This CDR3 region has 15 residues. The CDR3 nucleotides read TGTGCCAGCTCACCCGCCCCCGGGATGGGTCAGCCCCAGCATTTT. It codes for CASSPAPGMGQPQHF. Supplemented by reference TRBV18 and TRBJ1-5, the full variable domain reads NAGVMQNPRHLVRRRGQEARLRCSPMKGHSHVYWYRQLPEEGLKFMVYLQKENIIDESGMPKERFSAEFPKEGPSILRIQQVVRGDSAAYFCASSPAPGMGQPQHFGDGTRLSIL.

CDR3 in amino acids: CASSKRFLNTGELFF. DNA of the CDR3: TGTGCCAGTAGTAAGAGGTTCCTTAACACCGGGGAGCTGTTTTTT. This chain joins TRBV19 and TRBJ2-2; D unresolved. CDR3 length: 15 residues. Germline V gene data show CDR1 as LNHDA and CDR2 as SQIVND (reference sequence). V dropped 4 bases and J dropped 2 bases, with 11 bases sitting between them.

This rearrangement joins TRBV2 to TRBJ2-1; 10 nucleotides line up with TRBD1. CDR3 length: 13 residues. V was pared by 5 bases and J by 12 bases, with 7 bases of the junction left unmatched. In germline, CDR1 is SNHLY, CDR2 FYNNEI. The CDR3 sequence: CASSIFRDRGQFF. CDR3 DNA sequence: TGTGCCAGCAGTATCTTTCGGGACAGGGGGCAGTTCTTC.